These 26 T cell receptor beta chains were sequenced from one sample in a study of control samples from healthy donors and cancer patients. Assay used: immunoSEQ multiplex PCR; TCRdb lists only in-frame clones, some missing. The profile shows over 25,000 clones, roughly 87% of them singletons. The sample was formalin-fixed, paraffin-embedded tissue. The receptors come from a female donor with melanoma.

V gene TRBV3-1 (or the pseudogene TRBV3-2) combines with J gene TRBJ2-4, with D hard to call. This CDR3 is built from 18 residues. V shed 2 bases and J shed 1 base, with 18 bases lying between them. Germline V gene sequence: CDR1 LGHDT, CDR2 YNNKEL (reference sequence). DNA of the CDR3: TGTGCCAGCAGCCAAATTCTCGACGGGTCGGCGGCCAAAAACATTCAGTACTTC. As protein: CASSQILDGSAAKNIQYF.

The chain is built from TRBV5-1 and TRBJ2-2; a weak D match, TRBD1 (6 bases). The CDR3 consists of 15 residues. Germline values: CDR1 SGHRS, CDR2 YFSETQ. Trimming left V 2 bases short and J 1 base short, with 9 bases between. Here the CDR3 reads CASSFSGVNTGELFF. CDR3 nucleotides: TGCGCCAGCAGCTTCTCAGGGGTGAACACCGGGGAGCTGTTTTTT.

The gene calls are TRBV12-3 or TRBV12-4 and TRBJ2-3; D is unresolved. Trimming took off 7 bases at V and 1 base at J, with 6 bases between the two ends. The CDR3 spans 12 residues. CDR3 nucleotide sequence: TGTGCCAGCACGAGTGGCACAGATACGCAGTATTTT. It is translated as CASTSGTDTQYF.

The chain's CDR3 is CASTPAPRNTEAFF. CDR3 sequence (DNA): TGTGCCAGCACCCCTGCCCCCCGGAACACTGAAGCTTTCTTT. The rearrangement links TRBV6-6 to TRBJ1-1, with no clear D. Trimming removed 7 bases at V and 1 base at J, with 13 bases between. The CDR3 covers 14 residues. The germline V gene has CDR1 MNHNY and CDR2 SVGAGI (reference sequence).

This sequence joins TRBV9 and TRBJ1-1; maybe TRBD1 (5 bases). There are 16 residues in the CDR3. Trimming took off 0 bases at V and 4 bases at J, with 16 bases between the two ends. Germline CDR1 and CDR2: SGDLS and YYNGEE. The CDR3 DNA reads TGTGCCAGCAGCGTAGAGGGGCAGGGTTACGGCACTGAAGCTTTCTTT. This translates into CASSVEGQGYGTEAFF.

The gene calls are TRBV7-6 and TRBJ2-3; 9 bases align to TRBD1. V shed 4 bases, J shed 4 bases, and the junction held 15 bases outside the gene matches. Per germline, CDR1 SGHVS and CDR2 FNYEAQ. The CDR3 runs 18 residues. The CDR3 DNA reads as TGTGCCAGCAGCTCGAATCCGGGACAGGGCCTCAGGGCAGATACGCAGTATTTT. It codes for CASSSNPGQGLRADTQYF.

This CDR3 is CASGRDRGDYMNTEAFF. The CDR3 coding sequence is TGTGCCAGCGGGCGGGACAGGGGCGACTACATGAACACTGAAGCTTTCTTT. J is TRBJ1-1 and V is TRBV7-2, with 10 bases lining up with TRBD1. The length of the CDR3 is 17 residues. Germline V gene data show CDR1 as SGHTA and CDR2 as FQGNSA. The trim removed 8 bases at V and 0 bases at J, leaving 12 bases unmatched.

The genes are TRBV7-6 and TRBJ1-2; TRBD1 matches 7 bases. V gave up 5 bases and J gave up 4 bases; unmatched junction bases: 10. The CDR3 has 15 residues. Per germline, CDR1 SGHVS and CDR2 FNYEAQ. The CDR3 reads CASSPRTGETYGYTF. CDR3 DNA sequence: TGTGCCAGCAGCCCCCGGACAGGAGAGACCTATGGCTACACCTTC.

In DNA, the CDR3 is TGTGCCAGCCACGAGGGGGCGCGGACTGAAGCTTTCTTT. Translation gives CASHEGARTEAFF. The V gene is TRBV5-4, the J gene TRBJ1-1, with 7 bases identical to TRBD1. Germline assignment: CDR1 SGHNT and CDR2 YYREEE (reference sequence). This CDR3 comprises 13 residues. J gave up 5 bases and V 7 bases, and 8 bases lay outside the gene matches.

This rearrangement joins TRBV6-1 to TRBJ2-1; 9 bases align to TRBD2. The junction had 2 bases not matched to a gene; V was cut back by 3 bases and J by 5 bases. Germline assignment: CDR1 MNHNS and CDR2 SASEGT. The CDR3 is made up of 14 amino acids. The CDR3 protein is CASSELAGHNEQFF. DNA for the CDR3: TGTGCCAGCAGTGAGCTAGCGGGGCACAATGAGCAGTTCTTC.

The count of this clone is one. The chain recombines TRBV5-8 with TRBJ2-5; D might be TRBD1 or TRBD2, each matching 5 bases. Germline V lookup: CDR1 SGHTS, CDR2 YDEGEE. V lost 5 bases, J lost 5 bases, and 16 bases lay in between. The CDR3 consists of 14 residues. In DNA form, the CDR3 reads TGTGCCAGCAGTGGGGGATCACTCGGGGAGACCCAGTACTTC. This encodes CASSGGSLGETQYF.

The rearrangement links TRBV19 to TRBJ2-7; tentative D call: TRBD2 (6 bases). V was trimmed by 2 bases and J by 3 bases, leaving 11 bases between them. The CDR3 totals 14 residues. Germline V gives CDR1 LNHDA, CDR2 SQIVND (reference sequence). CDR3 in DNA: TGTGCCAGTAGTATAAAGGTAGCGGACTACGAGCAGTACTTC. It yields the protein CASSIKVADYEQYF.

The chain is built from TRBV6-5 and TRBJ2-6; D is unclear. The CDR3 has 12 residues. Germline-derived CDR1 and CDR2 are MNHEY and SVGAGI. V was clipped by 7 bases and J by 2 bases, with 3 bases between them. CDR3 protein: CASTPGANVLTF. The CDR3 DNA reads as TGTGCCAGCACCCCTGGGGCCAACGTCCTGACTTTC.

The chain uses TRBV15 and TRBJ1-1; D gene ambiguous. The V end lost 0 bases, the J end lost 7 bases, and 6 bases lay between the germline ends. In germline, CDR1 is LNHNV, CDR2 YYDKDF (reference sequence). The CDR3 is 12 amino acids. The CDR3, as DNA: TGTGCCACCAGCAGAGATCGGTTTGAAGCTTTCTTT. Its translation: CATSRDRFEAFF. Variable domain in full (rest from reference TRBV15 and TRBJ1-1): DAMVIQNPRYQVTQFGKPVTLSCSQTLNHNVMYWYQQKSSQAPKLLFHYYDKDFNNEADTPDNFQSRRPNTSFCFLDIRSPGLGDTAMYLCATSRDRFEAFFGQGTRLTVV.

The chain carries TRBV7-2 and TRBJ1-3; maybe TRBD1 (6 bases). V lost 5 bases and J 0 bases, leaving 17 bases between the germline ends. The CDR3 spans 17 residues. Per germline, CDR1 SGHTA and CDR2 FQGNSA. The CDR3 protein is CASSLGQPVYSGNTIYF. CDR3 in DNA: TGTGCCAGCAGCCTTGGACAGCCCGTTTACTCTGGAAACACCATATATTTT.

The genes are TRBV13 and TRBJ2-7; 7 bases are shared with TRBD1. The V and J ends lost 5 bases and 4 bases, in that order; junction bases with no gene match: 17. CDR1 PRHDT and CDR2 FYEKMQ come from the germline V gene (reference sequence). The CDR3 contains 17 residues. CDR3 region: CASSLKRYGTDLYEQYF. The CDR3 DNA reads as TGTGCCAGCAGCCTTAAGAGATACGGGACAGACCTTTACGAGCAGTACTTC.

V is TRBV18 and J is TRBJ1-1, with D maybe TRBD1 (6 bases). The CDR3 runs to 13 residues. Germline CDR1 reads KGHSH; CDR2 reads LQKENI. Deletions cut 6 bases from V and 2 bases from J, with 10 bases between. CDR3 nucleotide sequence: TGTGCCAGCTCGGCAGGGGCAAACACTGAAGCTTTCTTT. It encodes CASSAGANTEAFF.

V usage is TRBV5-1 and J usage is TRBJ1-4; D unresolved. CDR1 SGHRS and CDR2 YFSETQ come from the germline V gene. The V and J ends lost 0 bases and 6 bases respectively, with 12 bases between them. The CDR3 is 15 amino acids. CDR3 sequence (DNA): TGCGCCAGCAGCTTGGCCGCAGGCACTTATGAAAAACTGTTTTTT. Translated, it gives CASSLAAGTYEKLFF.

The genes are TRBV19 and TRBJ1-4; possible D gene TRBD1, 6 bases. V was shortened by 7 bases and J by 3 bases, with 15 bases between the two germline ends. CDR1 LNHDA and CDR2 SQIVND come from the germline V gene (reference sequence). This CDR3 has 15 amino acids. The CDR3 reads CASKGQFSANEKLFF. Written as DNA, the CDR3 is TGTGCCAGTAAAGGACAGTTTTCGGCTAATGAAAAACTGTTTTTT.

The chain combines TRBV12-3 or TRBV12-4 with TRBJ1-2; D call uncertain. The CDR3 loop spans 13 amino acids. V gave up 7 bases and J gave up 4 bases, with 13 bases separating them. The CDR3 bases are TGTGCCAGCACTACGCACGGGCCCTATGGCTACACCTTC. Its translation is CASTTHGPYGYTF.

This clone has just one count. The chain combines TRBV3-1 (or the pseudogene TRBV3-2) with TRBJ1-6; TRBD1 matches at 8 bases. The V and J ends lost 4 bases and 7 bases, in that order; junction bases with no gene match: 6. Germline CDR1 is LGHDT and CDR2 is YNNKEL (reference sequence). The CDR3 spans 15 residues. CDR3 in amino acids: CASSRDRGGNSPLHF. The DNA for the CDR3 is TGTGCCAGCAGCCGAGACAGGGGTGGCAATTCACCCCTCCACTTT.

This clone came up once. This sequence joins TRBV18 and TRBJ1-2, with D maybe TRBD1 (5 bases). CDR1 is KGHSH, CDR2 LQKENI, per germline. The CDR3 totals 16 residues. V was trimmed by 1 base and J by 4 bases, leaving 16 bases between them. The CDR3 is CASSPLRWGEGYGYTF. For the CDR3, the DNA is TGTGCCAGCTCACCACTTAGATGGGGCGAGGGCTATGGCTACACCTTC.

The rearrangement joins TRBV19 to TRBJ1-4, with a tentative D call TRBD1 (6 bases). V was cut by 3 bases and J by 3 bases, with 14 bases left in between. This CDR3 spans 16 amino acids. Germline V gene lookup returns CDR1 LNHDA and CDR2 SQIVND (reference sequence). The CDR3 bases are TGTGCCAGTAGTATCTCCCCGGGGGCACCTAATGAAAAACTGTTTTTT. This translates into CASSISPGAPNEKLFF.

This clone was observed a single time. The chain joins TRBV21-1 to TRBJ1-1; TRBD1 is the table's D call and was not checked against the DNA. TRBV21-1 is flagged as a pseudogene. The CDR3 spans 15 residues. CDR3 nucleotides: TGTGCCAGCAGCATGTCAACAGGGGAGAGCACTGAAGCTTTCTTT. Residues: CASSMSTGESTEAFF.

The CDR3 spells CAWLGTPFGANVLTF. The CDR3 nucleotides read TGTGCCTGGCTGGGGACCCCCTTTGGGGCCAACGTCCTGACTTTC. This rearrangement joins TRBV30 to TRBJ2-6; D may be TRBD1 or TRBD2 (5 bases each). The CDR3 length is 15 residues. CDR1 GTSNPN and CDR2 SVGIG come from the germline V gene (reference sequence). V gave up 5 bases and J gave up 3 bases, with 14 bases separating them.

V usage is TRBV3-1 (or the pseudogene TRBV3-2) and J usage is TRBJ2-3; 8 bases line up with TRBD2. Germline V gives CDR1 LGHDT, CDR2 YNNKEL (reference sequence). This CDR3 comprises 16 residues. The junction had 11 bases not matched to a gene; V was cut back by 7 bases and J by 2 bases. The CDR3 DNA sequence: TGTGCCAGCACCGATGTTACTAGCGGACCCACAGATACGCAGTATTTT. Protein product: CASTDVTSGPTDTQYF.